This T cell receptor (beta chain) was documented in a study of somatic mutations in cytotoxic T cells in rheumatoid arthritis. The table came from immunoSEQ multiplex PCR; TCRdb's copy has only in-frame clones and leaves some out. The table has about 15,000 clones, 60% to 75% seen once. Points on this clone: Antigen: not known.

Positive selection using magnetic beads isolated the CD4+ and CD8+ cells (purity was checked by flow cytometry). The germline V gene has CDR1 LNHDA and CDR2 SQIVND (reference sequence). V dropped 8 bases and J dropped 3 bases, with 7 bases sitting between them. CDR3 size: 12 residues. Study observations and caveats: Antigen specificity of the expanded CD8+ clones was not determined. CD8+ T-cell clonality did not differ significantly between rheumatoid arthritis patients and age-matched healthy controls. Healthy controls did not share the age-linked increase in CD8+ clonality seen in rheumatoid arthritis patients.

The sequence came from an adult with rheumatoid arthritis. Sequenced input: CD8+ T cells sorted from blood. The chain links TRBV19 to TRBJ2-2; D tentatively reads TRBD1 or TRBD2 (5 bases each). The CDR3 coding sequence is TGTGCCAGTGAGGGGTACACCGGGGAGCTGTTTTTT. This translates into CASEGYTGELFF.